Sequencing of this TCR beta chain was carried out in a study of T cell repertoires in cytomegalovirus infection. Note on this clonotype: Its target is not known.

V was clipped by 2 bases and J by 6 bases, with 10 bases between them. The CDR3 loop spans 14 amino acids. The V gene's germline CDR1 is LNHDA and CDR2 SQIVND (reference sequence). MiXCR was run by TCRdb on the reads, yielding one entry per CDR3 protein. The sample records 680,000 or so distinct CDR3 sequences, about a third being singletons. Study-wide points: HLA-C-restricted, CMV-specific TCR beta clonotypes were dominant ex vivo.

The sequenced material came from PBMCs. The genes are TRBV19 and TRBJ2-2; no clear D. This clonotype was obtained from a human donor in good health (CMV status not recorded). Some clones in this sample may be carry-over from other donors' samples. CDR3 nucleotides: TGTGCCAGTAGTATACCCCCCAGCCCCGGGGAGCTGTTTTTT. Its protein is CASSIPPSPGELFF.